This T cell receptor (beta chain) derives from a study of technical replicates of blood from a few donors. Germline loops: CDR1 MNHEY, CDR2 SVGAGI. The CDR3 length is 16 residues. V lost 1 base and J 4 bases, leaving 16 bases between the germline ends. Using immunoSEQ multiplex PCR, the repertoire was profiled, and TCRdb retains in-frame clones only, with some absent. The table includes tens of thousands of clones, about 82% detected once. The sample holds one count of this clone. The rearrangement links TRBV6-5 to TRBJ1-1; possibly TRBD1 for D (6 bases). Sequences were obtained from PBMCs. This TCR came from a human donor in good health. Some clones in this sample may be carry-over from other donors' samples. The CDR3 here is CASSYLGGRRATEAFF. As DNA, the CDR3 is TGTGCCAGCAGTTACTTGGGGGGGCGAAGGGCCACTGAAGCTTTCTTT.